This T cell receptor beta chain originates from a study of blood T cell repertoires in COVID-19. Study context: COVID-19 samples from acute and convalescent phases originated in the United States, Italy and Spain. Sources were T cells, B-cell-depleted T cells, or PBMCs; the material itself was cDNA or gDNA.

Germline V lookup: CDR1 LNHDA, CDR2 SQIVND (reference sequence). Trimming cost V 3 bases and J 2 bases; bases outside gene matches: 11. CDR3 length equals 17 residues. Original data processing: Amplification with reference gene primers provided the estimates of nucleated cell counts. Profiled with immunoSEQ multiplex PCR; TCRdb holds only in-frame clones, not every one. V and J calls and clone size are given by that table; D and trimming were obtained from the DNA. The table lists about 200,000 clones, 80% to 90% of them singletons. The receptor comes from a woman aged 45 to 65 with acute or convalescent COVID-19. J is TRBJ2-5 and V is TRBV19; 8 bases are a match to TRBD2. The specimen sequenced was peripheral blood. The CDR3 coding sequence is TGTGCCAGTAGTATCGAGTCGGGGGGGATGCGTCAAGAGACCCAGTACTTC. Its translation: CASSIESGGMRQETQYF.